This T cell receptor beta chain stems from a study of T cell responses to AZD1222 COVID-19 vaccine. A remark on this clone: What it binds is unknown.

General study points: Spike-specific TCR breadth and depth went up after people got two AZD1222 doses.

Some clones are missing from TCRdb's copy, which holds only in-frame ones; the method was immunoSEQ multiplex PCR. The sample records 90,000 to 120,000 clones, approximately 86% being singletons. Germline V CDR1 and CDR2: SNHLY, FYNNEI. CDR3 length: 15 residues. The V and J ends lost 7 bases and 4 bases respectively, with 17 bases between them. The sequence came from an adult who received the MenACWY meningococcal vaccine as a control. V gene TRBV2 combines with J gene TRBJ1-3; D may be TRBD1 (5 bases). The sequenced sample was peripheral blood, obtained 28 days after the second dose of the MenACWY control vaccine. This CDR3 is CASNGGVRRGNTIYF. CDR3 DNA: TGTGCCAGCAACGGGGGGGTACGGAGAGGAAACACCATATATTTT.